One sample yielded the 29 T cell receptor beta chains listed below, sequenced in a study of CD8 T cells in Susac syndrome. Random hexamers were used to reverse transcribe an amount of about 0.45 to 1 ug RNA. MiXCR was run by TCRdb on the immunoSEQ multiplex PCR reads, yielding one entry per CDR3 protein. This sample yields about 440,000 distinct CDR3 sequences, of which 85% are seen a single time; under 0.15% belongs to the top ten. The sample was CD8+ T cells from PBMCs. The receptor set was obtained from a human donor with multiple sclerosis.

The V gene is TRBV2, the J gene TRBJ1-2; no reliable D call. The V end was cut by 4 bases, the J end by 4 bases, with 13 bases between. The CDR3 extends over 14 amino acids. Germline assignment: CDR1 SNHLY and CDR2 FYNNEI. CDR3 amino acids: CASSVRGLIYGYTF. The CDR3 DNA follows: TGTGCCAGCAGTGTACGTGGGCTCATCTATGGCTACACCTTC.

The chain links TRBV4-1 to TRBJ2-7; 11 bases are a match to TRBD2. From germline, CDR1 is MGHRA and CDR2 YSYEKL. The CDR3 sequence is 15 residues long. After removal of 3 bases from V and 3 bases from J, the junction contained 4 bases not matched to a gene. The chain's CDR3 is CASSQSGLADYEQYF. Written as DNA, the CDR3 is TGCGCCAGCAGCCAGTCGGGACTAGCGGACTACGAGCAGTACTTC.

The V call is TRBV13, the J call TRBJ1-1; D might be TRBD1 (5 bases). This CDR3 has 16 amino acids. Trimming removed 1 base at V and 0 bases at J, with 12 bases between. From germline, CDR1 is PRHDT and CDR2 FYEKMQ (reference sequence). The CDR3: CASSLDRWSMNTEAFF. The DNA for the CDR3 is TGTGCCAGCAGCTTAGACAGGTGGAGTATGAACACTGAAGCTTTCTTT.

The chain joins TRBV7-9 to TRBJ2-7; 12 bases agree with TRBD1. This CDR3 is 15 amino acids long. The junction had 8 bases not matched to a gene; V was cut back by 6 bases and J by 5 bases. Germline V gene sequence: CDR1 SEHNR, CDR2 FQNEAQ (reference sequence). The CDR3 region has the DNA TGTGCCAGCAGACCAAAAGGGACAGGGGGCCACGAGCAGTACTTC. Its translation is CASRPKGTGGHEQYF.

The V and J genes are TRBV6-1 and TRBJ1-6; a weak D match, TRBD1 (5 bases). CDR1 is MNHNS, CDR2 SASEGT, per germline. Deletions cut 3 bases from V and 0 bases from J, with 9 bases between. This CDR3 has 16 amino acids. The CDR3 protein is CASSERGSSYNSPLHF. DNA for the CDR3: TGTGCCAGCAGTGAGCGGGGGAGCTCCTATAATTCACCCCTCCACTTT.

The V gene is TRBV27, the J gene TRBJ2-7; TRBD1 aligns across 9 bases. Per the germline V gene, CDR1 is MNHEY and CDR2 is SMNVEV (reference sequence). Trimming cost V 5 bases and J 4 bases; bases outside gene matches: 9. This CDR3 is 15 amino acids long. Here the CDR3 reads CASSIRDRVPYEQYF. The CDR3 coding sequence is TGTGCCAGCAGTATCCGGGACAGGGTCCCGTACGAGCAGTACTTC.

V usage is TRBV7-9 and J usage is TRBJ2-3, with D hard to call. This CDR3 spans 15 amino acids. Germline CDR1 and CDR2: SEHNR and FQNEAQ (reference sequence). V lost 3 bases to trimming and J lost 4 bases, with 14 bases between them. In DNA, the CDR3 is TGTGCCAGCAGCTTTCAGCAGCGTGAGGCAGATACGCAGTATTTT. Protein product: CASSFQQREADTQYF.

V is TRBV6-2 or TRBV6-3 and J is TRBJ2-1, with D perhaps matching TRBD2 (5 bases). Germline loops: CDR1 MNHEY, CDR2 SVGEGT. The V end was cut by 4 bases, the J end by 7 bases, with 20 bases between. The CDR3 runs to 16 residues. The CDR3 DNA reads TGTGCCAGCAGTTCGGCGGGTGGACCCGGTAGGAATGAGCAGTTCTTC. Translated, it gives CASSSAGGPGRNEQFF.

The chain carries TRBV10-3 and TRBJ1-1; no firm D call. This CDR3 is 13 amino acids long. Germline V gene data show CDR1 as ENHRY and CDR2 as SYGVKD. Trimming cost V 7 bases and J 2 bases, with 11 bases left between them. In nucleotides, the CDR3 is TGTGCCATCAAGGAGGGTGCAAACACTGAAGCTTTCTTT. As protein: CAIKEGANTEAFF.

This rearrangement joins TRBV15 to TRBJ2-7; the D gene is possibly TRBD1 (8 bases). CDR3 length: 17 residues. Germline V gene sequence: CDR1 LNHNV, CDR2 YYDKDF (reference sequence). Deletions cut 0 bases from V and 2 bases from J, with 17 bases between. CDR3 region: CATSRDTGGVAAYEQYF. The CDR3 nucleotides are TGTGCCACCAGCAGAGATACAGGGGGGGTAGCAGCCTACGAGCAGTACTTC.

Here the CDR3 reads CSAPPTGRYEQYF. For the CDR3, the DNA is TGCAGTGCCCCCCCGACAGGGAGATACGAGCAGTACTTC. The chain is built from TRBV20-1 and TRBJ2-7; 7 bases align to TRBD1. V lost 6 bases, J lost 4 bases, and 9 bases stayed unmatched. The CDR3 has 13 residues. CDR1 DFQATT and CDR2 SNEGSKA come from the germline V gene (reference sequence).

The J gene is TRBJ2-7, the V gene TRBV2; D remains ambiguous. V dropped 2 bases and J dropped 7 bases, with 6 bases sitting between them. There are 11 residues in the CDR3. CDR1 and CDR2 from the germline V gene are SNHLY and FYNNEI. CDR3 protein: CASSELGEQYF. In DNA, the CDR3 is TGTGCCAGCAGTGAATTGGGGGAGCAGTACTTC. The entire variable domain, with the rest obtained from reference TRBV2 and TRBJ2-7, is as follows: EPEVTQTPSHQVTQMGQEVILRCVPISNHLYFYWYRQILGQKVEFLVSFYNNEISEKSEIFDDQFSVERPDGSNFTLKIRSTKLEDSAMYFCASSELGEQYFGPGTRLTVT.

The CDR3 protein is CASSPVLAGVSSGDEQFF. The DNA for the CDR3 is TGTGCCAGCTCACCTGTGCTAGCGGGAGTTTCGTCCGGGGATGAGCAGTTCTTC. The rearrangement uses TRBV18 and TRBJ2-1; 10 positions agree with TRBD2. Germline loops: CDR1 KGHSH, CDR2 LQKENI. This CDR3 is built from 18 residues. After removal of 3 bases from V and 8 bases from J, the junction contained 16 bases not matched to a gene. The whole variable domain, filled in from reference TRBV18 and TRBJ2-1, reads NAGVMQNPRHLVRRRGQEARLRCSPMKGHSHVYWYRQLPEEGLKFMVYLQKENIIDESGMPKERFSAEFPKEGPSILRIQQVVRGDSAAYFCASSPVLAGVSSGDEQFFGPGTRLTVL.

This CDR3 is CAWSVGAGNEKLFF. In DNA form, the CDR3 reads TGTGCCTGGAGTGTAGGGGCAGGCAATGAAAAACTGTTTTTT. The genes are TRBV30 and TRBJ1-4, with D maybe TRBD1 (5 bases). The germline gives CDR1 GTSNPN, CDR2 SVGIG (reference sequence). The CDR3 is 14 amino acids. Trimming took off 0 bases at V and 5 bases at J, with 10 bases between the two ends.

The chain combines TRBV12-3 or TRBV12-4 with TRBJ2-3, with D possibly matching TRBD2 (5 bases). V was cut by 7 bases and J by 0 bases, with 14 bases left in between. The CDR3 is 15 residues long. The CDR3 is CASNQRFTSTDTQYF. The DNA of the CDR3 is TGTGCCAGCAACCAGCGGTTCACTAGCACAGATACGCAGTATTTT.

V gene TRBV5-4 combines with J gene TRBJ2-1, with TRBD2 identical over 8 bases. With V trimmed by 4 bases and J by 9 bases, 15 bases remained unmatched. The germline V gene encodes CDR1 SGHNT and CDR2 YYREEE (reference sequence). The CDR3 is made up of 16 amino acids. The chain's CDR3 is CASSHTDSGIEGEQFF. The DNA for the CDR3 is TGTGCCAGCAGCCACACAGATAGCGGGATTGAGGGTGAGCAGTTCTTC.

This clonotype has just one count. The chain uses TRBV20-1 and TRBJ2-1; the D call may be TRBD1 or TRBD2 (7 bases each). Trimming pared 6 bases from V and 10 bases from J, leaving 22 bases between. Germline assignment: CDR1 DFQATT and CDR2 SNEGSKA (reference sequence). This CDR3 has 14 amino acids. In DNA form, the CDR3 reads TGCAGTGCCCTAAGCGGGGAGGGGGCGTACGAGCAGTTCTTC. Its protein is CSALSGEGAYEQFF.

This clonotype was observed a few times. Sequence at one end of the junction differs from germline and may be a read error. The chain couples TRBV5-1 to TRBJ2-1; TRBD1 agrees at 9 bases. The CDR3 is 13 residues long. Per the germline V gene, CDR1 is SGHRS and CDR2 is YFSETQ. The DNA of the CDR3 is TGTGCCAGCAGTTTGGACAGGGGCAATGAGCAGTTCTTC. Protein sequence: CASSLDRGNEQFF.

This clonotype was detected only once. The rearrangement joins TRBV2 to TRBJ2-4; tentative D call: TRBD2 (6 bases). V lost 3 bases to trimming and J lost 0 bases, with 12 bases between them. This CDR3 spans 16 amino acids. Germline loops: CDR1 SNHLY, CDR2 FYNNEI. This chain's CDR3 is CASSDQRALAKNIQYF. CDR3 bases: TGTGCCAGCAGTGACCAGCGGGCCTTAGCCAAAAACATTCAGTACTTC.

J is TRBJ2-3 and V is TRBV20-1; 9 bases map to TRBD2. V lost 0 bases, J lost 4 bases, and 5 bases stayed unmatched. This CDR3 has 15 residues. The germline gives CDR1 DFQATT, CDR2 SNEGSKA (reference sequence). In DNA form, the CDR3 reads TGCAGTGCTAGAGATTCGCTAGCGGGATCAGATACGCAGTATTTT. Amino acid sequence: CSARDSLAGSDTQYF.

This chain uses TRBV30 with TRBJ1-1; D remains unclear. V lost 1 base to trimming and J lost 3 bases, with 18 bases between them. CDR1 and CDR2 from the germline V gene are GTSNPN and SVGIG (reference sequence). This CDR3 has 16 residues. In DNA form, the CDR3 reads TGTGCCTGGAGTGCCCCCGAGTTCTGGAGTGACACTGAAGCTTTCTTT. Amino acids: CAWSAPEFWSDTEAFF.

The J gene is TRBJ2-7, the V gene TRBV29-1, with no clear D. The CDR3 consists of 15 residues. Germline lookup yields CDR1 SQVTM and CDR2 ANQGSEA. Between the trimmed V and J ends, which lost 3 bases and 1 base, there was a span of 16 bases. The CDR3 region is CSVEVSRMESYEQYF. In DNA, the CDR3 is TGCAGCGTTGAGGTCAGCCGAATGGAATCCTACGAGCAGTACTTC.

This sequence joins TRBV5-6 and TRBJ1-2, with 8 bases that match TRBD1. V gave up 5 bases and J gave up 3 bases; unmatched junction bases: 9. The CDR3 covers 15 residues. In germline, CDR1 is SGHDT, CDR2 YYEEEE. CDR3 sequence reads: CASRPSKQGDYGYTF. DNA for the CDR3: TGTGCCAGCAGACCCTCGAAACAGGGGGACTATGGCTACACCTTC. Variable domain in full (rest from reference TRBV5-6 and TRBJ1-2): DAGVTQSPTHLIKTRGQQVTLRCSPKSGHDTVSWYQQALGQGPQFIFQYYEEEERQRGNFPDRFSGHQFPNYSSELNVNALLLGDSALYLCASRPSKQGDYGYTFGSGTRLTVV.

The chain links TRBV13 to TRBJ2-1, with D unclear. Per germline, CDR1 PRHDT and CDR2 FYEKMQ (reference sequence). Trimming removed 4 bases at V and 4 bases at J, with 11 bases between. The CDR3 is 14 residues long. CDR3 loop: CASSSLDRYNEQFF. In nucleotides, the CDR3 is TGTGCCAGCAGCTCCCTGGACCGTTACAATGAGCAGTTCTTC.

This sequence joins TRBV11-2 and TRBJ2-3, with TRBD1 identical over 8 bases. The CDR3 consists of 15 residues. CDR1 and CDR2 (germline): SGHAT, FQNNGV. With 1 base clipped from V and 5 bases from J, the junction kept 5 bases outside the gene matches. The CDR3 DNA is TGTGCCAGCAGCTTAGGGCAGGGGGCAGAAGATACGCAGTATTTT. Its protein is CASSLGQGAEDTQYF.

In DNA form, the CDR3 reads TGTGCCAGCAGTTACTCCCGCCAGGACTCAGCTTTCTTT. This gives the protein CASSYSRQDSAFF. The chain is built from TRBV6-5 and TRBJ1-1; D call uncertain. Trimming shortened V by 0 bases and J by 10 bases, and 12 bases separated the two germline ends. The CDR3 is 13 amino acids. The germline CDR1 and CDR2 sequences are MNHEY and SVGAGI.

V usage is TRBV10-3 and J usage is TRBJ1-3; unclear D gene. The V end lost 2 bases, the J end lost 0 bases, and 5 bases lay between the germline ends. CDR1 is ENHRY, CDR2 SYGVKD, per germline. The length of the CDR3 is 14 residues. The CDR3 DNA reads as TGTGCCATCAGTGAGGGGTACTCTGGAAACACCATATATTTT. Its translation: CAISEGYSGNTIYF.

The chain links TRBV19 to TRBJ1-1; perhaps TRBD1 as D (5 bases). This CDR3 has 14 residues. V was trimmed by 7 bases and J by 6 bases, leaving 18 bases between them. Germline lookup yields CDR1 LNHDA and CDR2 SQIVND (reference sequence). The CDR3 DNA follows: TGTGCCAGTACCCCGGGACCTGAATCCGCTGAAGCTTTCTTT. Its protein is CASTPGPESAEAFF.

The chain combines TRBV6-1 with TRBJ2-2, with D maybe TRBD2 (6 bases). Germline V CDR1 and CDR2: MNHNS, SASEGT. Trimming shortened V by 0 bases and J by 3 bases, and 17 bases separated the two germline ends. The CDR3 is 18 residues long. The CDR3 region has the DNA TGTGCCAGCAGTGAAGCGCTAGTACGGGAGACGGACACCGGGGAGCTGTTTTTT. This codes for CASSEALVRETDTGELFF.